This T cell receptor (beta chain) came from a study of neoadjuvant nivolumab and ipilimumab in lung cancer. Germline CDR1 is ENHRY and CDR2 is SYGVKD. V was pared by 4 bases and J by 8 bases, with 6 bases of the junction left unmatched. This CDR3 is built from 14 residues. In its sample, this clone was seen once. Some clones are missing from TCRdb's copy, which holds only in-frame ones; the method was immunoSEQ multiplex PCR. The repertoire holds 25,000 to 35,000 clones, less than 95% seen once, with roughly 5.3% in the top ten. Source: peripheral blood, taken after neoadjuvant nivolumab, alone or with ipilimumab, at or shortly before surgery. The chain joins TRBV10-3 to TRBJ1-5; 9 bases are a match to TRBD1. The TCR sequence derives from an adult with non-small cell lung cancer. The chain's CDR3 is CAISADRGAEPQHF. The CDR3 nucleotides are TGTGCCATCAGTGCGGACAGGGGTGCGGAGCCCCAGCATTTT.